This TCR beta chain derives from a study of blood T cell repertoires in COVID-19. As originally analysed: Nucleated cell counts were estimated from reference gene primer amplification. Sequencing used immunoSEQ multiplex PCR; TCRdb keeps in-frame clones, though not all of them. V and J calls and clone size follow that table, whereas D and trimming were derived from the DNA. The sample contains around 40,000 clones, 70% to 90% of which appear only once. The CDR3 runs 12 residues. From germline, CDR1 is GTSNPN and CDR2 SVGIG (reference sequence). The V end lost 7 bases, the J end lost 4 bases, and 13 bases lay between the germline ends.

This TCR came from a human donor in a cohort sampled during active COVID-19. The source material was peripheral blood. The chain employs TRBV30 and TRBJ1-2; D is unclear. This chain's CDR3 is CALSGVSYGYTF. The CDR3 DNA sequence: TGTGCCTTATCCGGGGTGAGCTATGGCTACACCTTC.